This entry is about one T cell receptor beta chain. This entry is derived from a study of OX40 agonist ivuxolimab in advanced cancers. Study context: Clinicians treated patients with ivuxolimab, an agonistic anti-OX40 (CD134) antibody.

Clones were read by immunoSEQ multiplex PCR, and TCRdb kept only the in-frame ones, dropping some. This sample has tens of thousands of clones, with around 87% found just once. CDR3 length: 14 residues. J gave up 5 bases and V 3 bases, and 6 bases lay outside the gene matches. CDR1 is SGHRS, CDR2 YFSETQ, per germline. The chain links TRBV5-1 to TRBJ2-5; 8 bases line up with TRBD2. This specimen was CD4+ or CD8+ T cells sorted from blood, taken in a trial of the OX40 agonist ivuxolimab. The receptor was isolated from an adult with an advanced solid tumor such as melanoma, head and neck, liver or kidney cancer. The CDR3 DNA follows: TGCGCCAGCAGCTCTACTAGCGGAGGGGAGACCCAGTACTTC. Protein product: CASSSTSGGETQYF.